The clone carrying this T cell receptor beta chain was seen more than once but under ten times. Its antigen is still unknown. These data originate in a study of cytomegalovirus exposure and HLA in healthy donors. Study results and limitations: There were several of the most significant clusters that appeared linked to common viral pathogens in a later analysis. Among TCR sequences, most were rare, though some public TCRs appeared in many donors. For cytomegalovirus status, the classifier reportedly gave diagnoses with high specificity and sensitivity.

Nominally healthy donors were sampled, though unrecorded immune exposures were likely. PCR employed 60 Vbeta and 13 Jbeta primers. Using immunoSEQ multiplex PCR, the repertoire was profiled, and TCRdb retains in-frame clones only, with some absent. This sample has some 180,000 clones, with approximately 84% found just once. The V end lost 8 bases, the J end lost 4 bases, and 11 bases lay between the germline ends. The CDR3 contains 11 residues. Germline V gene sequence: CDR1 GTSNPN, CDR2 SVGIG (reference sequence). The gene calls are TRBV30 and TRBJ1-2; D not certain. The sample was PBMCs. The clonotype originates from a girl between 10 and 17 years old in good health and CMV-seropositive. DNA for the CDR3: TGTGCCCTAGCCCCCGTCTATGGCTACACCTTC. This encodes CALAPVYGYTF.